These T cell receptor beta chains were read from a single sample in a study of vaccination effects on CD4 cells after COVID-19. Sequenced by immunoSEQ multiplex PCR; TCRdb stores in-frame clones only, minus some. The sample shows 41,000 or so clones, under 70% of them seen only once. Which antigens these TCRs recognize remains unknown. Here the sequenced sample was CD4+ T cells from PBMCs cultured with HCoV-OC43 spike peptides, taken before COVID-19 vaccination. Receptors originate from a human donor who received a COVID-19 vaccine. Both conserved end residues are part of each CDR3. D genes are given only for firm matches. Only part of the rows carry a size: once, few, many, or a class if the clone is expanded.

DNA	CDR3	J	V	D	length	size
TGTGCCAGTAGTACACGGACTAGCGGGCCTGACAATGAGCAGTTCTTC	CASSTRTSGPDNEQFF	TRBJ2-1	TRBV19	TRBD2	16	-
TGCAGTGCTAGATCTACCGGGGAGCTGTTTTTT	CSARSTGELFF	TRBJ2-2	TRBV20-1	-	11	-
TGTGCCAGTAGTAAAGGTTTGCCGGTTGGTACGCAGTATTTT	CASSKGLPVGTQYF	TRBJ2-3	TRBV19	-	14	-
TGTGCCAGCAGCCTAACCTATAATTCACCCCTCCACTTT	CASSLTYNSPLHF	TRBJ1-6	TRBV7-9	-	13	few
TGTGCCAGCAAATTCGGAGGGTCCTACAATGAGCAGTTCTTC	CASKFGGSYNEQFF	TRBJ2-1	TRBV27	-	14	-
TGTGCCTGGAGTGTAACCGGGTCAAATTCACCCCTCCACTTT	CAWSVTGSNSPLHF	TRBJ1-6	TRBV30	-	14	-
TGCGCCAGCAGCCAACTGTATTCTTTGGAGATCCGGACTTTCTTT	CASSQLYSLEIRTFF	TRBJ1-1	TRBV4-3	-	15	-
TGTGCCAGCAGTTTAGCGTGGGGTATTGATACGCAGTATTTT	CASSLAWGIDTQYF	TRBJ2-3	TRBV27	-	14	-
TGTGCCAGTAGTAACGGGGGTGAGCAGTTCTTC	CASSNGGEQFF	TRBJ2-1	TRBV19	-	11	once
TGTGCCAGTAGTAGTGTCGGGGGGCTAGGCGGCAATCAGCCCCAGCATTTT	CASSSVGGLGGNQPQHF	TRBJ1-5	TRBV19	-	17	-
TGTGCTAGTGGTCTACAACCGGGATCTGGAAACACCATATATTTT	CASGLQPGSGNTIYF	TRBJ1-3	TRBV12-5	-	15	-
TGTGCCAGCAGCCAGGGGGACAGATATAGCAATCAGCCCCAGCATTTT	CASSQGDRYSNQPQHF	TRBJ1-5	TRBV4-2	TRBD1	16	-
TGTGCCAGCAGCTTACCTGGCCTACCGAACACTGAAGCTTTCTTT	CASSLPGLPNTEAFF	TRBJ1-1	TRBV7-2	-	15	-
TGTGCCAGCAGTTTGGGCAGGGCGAACTACGAGCAGTACTTC	CASSLGRANYEQYF	TRBJ2-7	TRBV27	-	14	few
TGTGCCAGCAGTTTAAGGCAGGGGTCTGGGGAGCTGTTTTTT	CASSLRQGSGELFF	TRBJ2-2	TRBV28	-	14	-
TGTGCCAGCAGCTTCGGGGGGGTTGGAACTGAAGCTTTCTTT	CASSFGGVGTEAFF	TRBJ1-1	TRBV7-9	-	14	once
TGTGCCAGCACACAAAAGACAGGGGCCGGGGAGCTGTTTTTT	CASTQKTGAGELFF	TRBJ2-2	TRBV5-4	TRBD1	14	-
TGTGCCAGCAGCCCCGACAGGGTCGCCACTGAAGCTTTCTTT	CASSPDRVATEAFF	TRBJ1-1	TRBV6-5	TRBD1	14	few
TGTGCCAGCAGCGGACAGGCTGGGGTGCGAGAAAAACTGTTTTTT	CASSGQAGVREKLFF	TRBJ1-4	TRBV7-2	TRBD1	15	-
TGTGCCAGCTCAAGAGGGGGCCGGAACACTGAAGCTTTCTTT	CASSRGGRNTEAFF	TRBJ1-1	TRBV18	TRBD1	14	-
TGTGCCAGCAGCTTAGGGGTAAAGGGGGATGGCTACACCTTC	CASSLGVKGDGYTF	TRBJ1-2	TRBV7-9	-	14	-
TGTGCCAGCAGCGTAGCTGACAGGAAGACTGGAAACACCATATATTTT	CASSVADRKTGNTIYF	TRBJ1-3	TRBV9	-	16	-
TGTGCCATCAGGGCGGACGGTTACTCTGGAAACACCATATATTTT	CAIRADGYSGNTIYF	TRBJ1-3	TRBV10-3	-	15	few
TGTGCCAGCAGCCCTCTCGGGACAGGGGGATCGAACACCGGGGAGCTGTTTTTT	CASSPLGTGGSNTGELFF	TRBJ2-2	TRBV7-2	TRBD1	18	-
TGCAGTGCTAGTTATTCGGGAGCCCAGTACTTC	CSASYSGAQYF	TRBJ2-5	TRBV20-1	-	11	-
TGTGCCAGCAGCCAAGTCTCGGGGGGCCGTGAGTATTTT	CASSQVSGGREYF	TRBJ2-3	TRBV3-1/TRBV3-2	-	13	-
TGTGCCAGCAGCCAAGGAACCTATGGCTACACCTTC	CASSQGTYGYTF	TRBJ1-2	TRBV3-1/TRBV3-2	-	12	-
TGTGCCATCAGTGCACAACCCGGACTAGCGGAGAGGGTGAAAGAGACCCAGTACTTC	CAISAQPGLAERVKETQYF	TRBJ2-5	TRBV10-3	TRBD2	19	-
TGTGCCACCAGCAGAGATACGGGGGGTGACGAGCAGTACTTC	CATSRDTGGDEQYF	TRBJ2-7	TRBV15	TRBD2	14	-
TGTGCCAGCAGTTTTGGGAACGATAAGACCGAGCAGTACTTC	CASSFGNDKTEQYF	TRBJ2-7	TRBV6-5	-	14	-
TGTGCCAGTCGACTAGCGGAGCACACAGATACGCAGTATTTT	CASRLAEHTDTQYF	TRBJ2-3	TRBV6-5	TRBD2	14	-
TGTGCCAGCAGTCGCGGGACGCCCTATGGCTACACCTTC	CASSRGTPYGYTF	TRBJ1-2	TRBV27	-	13	-
TGTGCCAGCAGCTTGCAGGGGGGGAACACTGAAGCTTTCTTT	CASSLQGGNTEAFF	TRBJ1-1	TRBV5-4	TRBD1	14	-
TGTGCCAGCACCGGAAGGGGTGTGGAGCAGTTCTTC	CASTGRGVEQFF	TRBJ2-1	TRBV6-5	-	12	once
TGTGCCAGCAGCTCCGGGGACTGGGGATCCACGCGACTCTACGAGCAGTACTTC	CASSSGDWGSTRLYEQYF	TRBJ2-7	TRBV11-2	-	18	-
TGTGCCAGCAGTTCCCCAGGGGGGGGCATTCAGTACTTC	CASSSPGGGIQYF	TRBJ2-4	TRBV28	-	13	-
TGTGCCAGTAGCGTCCCTACGAGTAGCAATCAGCCCCAGCATTTT	CASSVPTSSNQPQHF	TRBJ1-5	TRBV19	-	15	-
TGCGCCAGCAGCTTGGCCCTGGGATCTGGAAACACCATATATTTT	CASSLALGSGNTIYF	TRBJ1-3	TRBV5-1	-	15	many
TGTGCCAGCAGCGTAGCTGGGGTCGGGGGACTAGAGGGAGATACGCAGTATTTT	CASSVAGVGGLEGDTQYF	TRBJ2-3	TRBV9	TRBD2	18	-
TGCGCCAGCAGCCGAGGGACTAGCGGCTACGAGCAGTACTTC	CASSRGTSGYEQYF	TRBJ2-7	TRBV5-1	TRBD2	14	few
TGTGCCATCAGTGAGTCCAGCGGGAGCGCAGATACGCAGTATTTT	CAISESSGSADTQYF	TRBJ2-3	TRBV10-3	TRBD2	15	-
TGTGCCAGCAGTGATACAGGGTATGGCTACACCTTC	CASSDTGYGYTF	TRBJ1-2	TRBV6-1	-	12	-
TGTGCCAGCAGTTTCCACGGCTGGGGGGACACCTTAGCGGAAGGAAACAATGAGCAGTTCTTC	CASSFHGWGDTLAEGNNEQFF	TRBJ2-1	TRBV27	-	21	-
TGTGCCACCAGCAGAGATCTCCCAGGGAGGTCGAACTACGAGCAGTACTTC	CATSRDLPGRSNYEQYF	TRBJ2-7	TRBV15	-	17	-
TGCAGTGCTAGTAACCAGGGCTCCTATAATTCACCCCTCCACTTT	CSASNQGSYNSPLHF	TRBJ1-6	TRBV20-1	-	15	few
TGTGCCAGCAGTTTAGAAACCGGGGAGCTGTTTTTT	CASSLETGELFF	TRBJ2-2	TRBV28	-	12	once
TGTGCCAGCAGCTCTCTGGACGGTGGGCACACTGAAGCTTTCTTT	CASSSLDGGHTEAFF	TRBJ1-1	TRBV7-9	-	15	-
TGTGCCAGGGGGGGGGATAACAGGGGGCCCACCTCCAGGGAAAAACTGTTTTTT	CARGGDNRGPTSREKLFF	TRBJ1-4	TRBV21-1	-	18	-
TGTGCCAGCAGTGACTCGGCAGGGGGAAACACCGGGGAGCTGTTTTTT	CASSDSAGGNTGELFF	TRBJ2-2	TRBV2	TRBD1	16	-
TGTGCCAGCAGTTTGGGTAGGCAGAGCGAGAGAGCTTTCTTT	CASSLGRQSERAFF	TRBJ1-1	TRBV28	-	14	-
TGTGCCAGCAGTGGGGGAAACACCATATATTTT	CASSGGNTIYF	TRBJ1-3	TRBV25-1	-	11	-
TGTGCCAGCAGTTTGACAGGGGGCTATGGCTACACCTTC	CASSLTGGYGYTF	TRBJ1-2	TRBV27	TRBD1	13	-
TGTGCCAGCAGCTTGGGGGGACAGGGGCACACTGAAGCTTTCTTT	CASSLGGQGHTEAFF	TRBJ1-1	TRBV5-6	TRBD1	15	-
TGTGCCAGTAGTATCCAAACAGGGGTCGAAAAACTGTTTTTT	CASSIQTGVEKLFF	TRBJ1-4	TRBV19	TRBD1	14	-